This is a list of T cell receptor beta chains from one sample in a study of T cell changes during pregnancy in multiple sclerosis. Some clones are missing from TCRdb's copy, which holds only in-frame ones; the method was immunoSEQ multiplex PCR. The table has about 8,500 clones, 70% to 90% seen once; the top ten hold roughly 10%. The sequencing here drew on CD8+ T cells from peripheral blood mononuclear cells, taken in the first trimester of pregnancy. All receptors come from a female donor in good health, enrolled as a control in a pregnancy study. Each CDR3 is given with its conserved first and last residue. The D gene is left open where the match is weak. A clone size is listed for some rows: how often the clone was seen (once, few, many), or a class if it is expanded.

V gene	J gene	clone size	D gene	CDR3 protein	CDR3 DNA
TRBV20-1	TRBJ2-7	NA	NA	CSARSGNEQYF	TGCAGTGCTAGGTCAGGTAACGAGCAGTACTTC
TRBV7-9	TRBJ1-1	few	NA	CASSTEQGVTEAFF	TGTGCCAGCAGCACCGAACAGGGTGTTACTGAAGCTTTCTTT
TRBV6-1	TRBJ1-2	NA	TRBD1	CASSEQAGGADGYTF	TGTGCCAGCAGTGAACAAGCAGGGGGAGCGGATGGCTACACCTTC
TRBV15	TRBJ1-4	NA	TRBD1	CATSRGTGDNEKLFF	TGTGCCACCAGCAGGGGAACAGGGGATAATGAAAAACTGTTTTTT
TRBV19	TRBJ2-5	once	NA	CASSIDPSGETQYF	TGTGCCAGTAGTATAGATCCTTCGGGAGAGACCCAGTACTTC